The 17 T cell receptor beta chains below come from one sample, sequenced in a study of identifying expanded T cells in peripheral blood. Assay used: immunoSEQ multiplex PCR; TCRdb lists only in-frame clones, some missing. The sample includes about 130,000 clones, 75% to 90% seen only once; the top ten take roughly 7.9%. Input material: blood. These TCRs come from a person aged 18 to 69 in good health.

The CDR3 loop reads CASSPGTGDQETQYF. The CDR3 coding sequence is TGTGCCAGCAGCCCTGGAACAGGGGACCAAGAGACCCAGTACTTC. This sequence joins TRBV14 and TRBJ2-5, with 7 bases that match TRBD1. From germline, CDR1 is SGHDN and CDR2 FVKESK. J was trimmed by 0 bases and V by 4 bases; bases with no gene match: 5. The CDR3 contains 15 residues. Variable domain in full (rest from reference TRBV14 and TRBJ2-5): EAGVTQFPSHSVIEKGQTVTLRCDPISGHDNLYWYRRVMGKEIKFLLHFVKESKQDESGMPNNRFLAERTGGTYSTLKVQPAELEDSGVYFCASSPGTGDQETQYFGPGTRLLVL.

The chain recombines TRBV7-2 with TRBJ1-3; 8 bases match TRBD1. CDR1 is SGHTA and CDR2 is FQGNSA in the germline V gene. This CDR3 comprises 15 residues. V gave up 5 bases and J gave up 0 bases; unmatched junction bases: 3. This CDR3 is CASSQGQDSGNTIYF. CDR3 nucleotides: TGTGCCAGCAGCCAGGGACAGGACTCTGGAAACACCATATATTTT.

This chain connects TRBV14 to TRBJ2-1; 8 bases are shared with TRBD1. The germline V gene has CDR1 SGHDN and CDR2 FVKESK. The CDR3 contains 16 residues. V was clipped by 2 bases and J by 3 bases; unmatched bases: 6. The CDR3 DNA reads TGTGCCAGCAGCCAATCTGCAGGGGGCTACTACAATGAGCAGTTCTTC. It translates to CASSQSAGGYYNEQFF. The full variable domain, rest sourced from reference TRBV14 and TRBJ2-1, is EAGVTQFPSHSVIEKGQTVTLRCDPISGHDNLYWYRRVMGKEIKFLLHFVKESKQDESGMPNNRFLAERTGGTYSTLKVQPAELEDSGVYFCASSQSAGGYYNEQFFGPGTRLTVL.

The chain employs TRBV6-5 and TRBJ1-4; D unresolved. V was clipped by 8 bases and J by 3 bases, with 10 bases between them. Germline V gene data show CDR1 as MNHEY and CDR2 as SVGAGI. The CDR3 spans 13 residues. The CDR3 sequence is CASGVLSNEKLFF. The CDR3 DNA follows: TGTGCCAGCGGGGTACTCTCTAATGAAAAACTGTTTTTT.

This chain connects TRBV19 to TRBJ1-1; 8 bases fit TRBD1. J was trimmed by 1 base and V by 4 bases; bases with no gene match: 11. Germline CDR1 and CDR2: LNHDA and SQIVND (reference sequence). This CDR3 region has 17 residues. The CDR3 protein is CASSKWSDRASNTEAFF. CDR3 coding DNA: TGTGCCAGTAGTAAATGGTCGGACAGGGCGTCGAACACTGAAGCTTTCTTT.

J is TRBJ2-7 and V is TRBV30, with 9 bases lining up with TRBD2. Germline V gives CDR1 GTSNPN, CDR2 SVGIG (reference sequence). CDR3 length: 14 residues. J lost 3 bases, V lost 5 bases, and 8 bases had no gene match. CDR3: CAWLKAGGIYEQYF. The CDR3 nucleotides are TGTGCCTGGCTTAAAGCGGGGGGTATCTACGAGCAGTACTTC.

The CDR3 loop is CAISESSSGSRETQYF. Here the CDR3 DNA reads TGTGCCATCAGTGAGTCGAGTAGCGGGAGTCGGGAGACCCAGTACTTC. The chain uses TRBV10-3 and TRBJ2-5; 9 positions match TRBD2. Per germline, CDR1 ENHRY and CDR2 SYGVKD. The ends lost 0 bases at V and 5 bases at J; junction bases unmatched: 7. CDR3 length equals 16 residues.

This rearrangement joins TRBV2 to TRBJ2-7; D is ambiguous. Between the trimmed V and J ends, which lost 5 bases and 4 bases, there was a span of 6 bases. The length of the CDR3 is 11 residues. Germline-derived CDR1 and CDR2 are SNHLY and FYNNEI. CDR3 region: CASSRLYEQYF. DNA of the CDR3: TGTGCCAGCAGTCGATTGTACGAGCAGTACTTC. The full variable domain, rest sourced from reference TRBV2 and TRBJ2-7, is EPEVTQTPSHQVTQMGQEVILRCVPISNHLYFYWYRQILGQKVEFLVSFYNNEISEKSEIFDDQFSVERPDGSNFTLKIRSTKLEDSAMYFCASSRLYEQYFGPGTRLTVT.

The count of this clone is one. The CDR3 sequence is CASSSGSLNTEAFF. The DNA for the CDR3 is TGTGCCAGCAGCTCCGGATCTCTGAACACTGAAGCTTTCTTT. V and J are TRBV11-2 and TRBJ1-1, with unresolved D. The V gene lost 4 bases and the J gene lost 0 bases, with 9 bases spanning the gap. The CDR3 extends over 14 amino acids. From germline, CDR1 is SGHAT and CDR2 FQNNGV.

The CDR3 region is CASRQAGTGKSYTF. The CDR3 DNA follows: TGTGCCAGCAGGCAAGCCGGGACAGGGAAGAGCTACACCTTC. The chain has TRBV2 and TRBJ1-2; 9 positions agree with TRBD1. CDR1 is SNHLY, CDR2 FYNNEI, per germline. The CDR3 spans 14 residues. After removal of 6 bases from V and 9 bases from J, the junction contained 11 bases not matched to a gene.

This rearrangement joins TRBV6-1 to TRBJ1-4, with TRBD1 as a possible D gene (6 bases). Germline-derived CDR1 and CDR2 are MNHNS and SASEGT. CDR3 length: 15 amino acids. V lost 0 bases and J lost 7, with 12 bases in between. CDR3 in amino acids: CASSEAEGGGEKLFF. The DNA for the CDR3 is TGTGCCAGCAGTGAAGCAGAGGGGGGGGGTGAAAAACTGTTTTTT.

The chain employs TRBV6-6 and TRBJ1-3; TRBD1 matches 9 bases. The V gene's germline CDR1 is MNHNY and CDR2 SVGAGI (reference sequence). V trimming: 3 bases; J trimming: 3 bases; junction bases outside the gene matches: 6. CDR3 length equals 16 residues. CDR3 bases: TGTGCCAGCAGTTATTCGACAGGGGGTAATGGAAACACCATATATTTT. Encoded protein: CASSYSTGGNGNTIYF.

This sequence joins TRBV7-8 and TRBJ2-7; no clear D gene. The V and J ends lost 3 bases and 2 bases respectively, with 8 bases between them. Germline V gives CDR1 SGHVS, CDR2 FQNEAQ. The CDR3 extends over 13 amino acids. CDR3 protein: CASSFFPAYEQYF. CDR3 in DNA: TGTGCCAGCAGCTTTTTCCCCGCCTACGAGCAGTACTTC.

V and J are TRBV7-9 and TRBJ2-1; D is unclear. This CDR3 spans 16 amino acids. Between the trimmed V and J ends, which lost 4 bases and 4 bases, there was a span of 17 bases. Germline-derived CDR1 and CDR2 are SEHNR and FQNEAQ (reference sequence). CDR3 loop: CASSSGDAAAYNEQFF. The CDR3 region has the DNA TGTGCCAGCAGCTCTGGTGATGCGGCAGCATACAATGAGCAGTTCTTC.

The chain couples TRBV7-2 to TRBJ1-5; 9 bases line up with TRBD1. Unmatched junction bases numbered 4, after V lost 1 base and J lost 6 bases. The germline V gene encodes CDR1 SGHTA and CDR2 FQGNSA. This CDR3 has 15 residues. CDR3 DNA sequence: TGTGCCAGCAGCTTAGGACAGGGGGTCAGTCAGCCCCAGCATTTT. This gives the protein CASSLGQGVSQPQHF.

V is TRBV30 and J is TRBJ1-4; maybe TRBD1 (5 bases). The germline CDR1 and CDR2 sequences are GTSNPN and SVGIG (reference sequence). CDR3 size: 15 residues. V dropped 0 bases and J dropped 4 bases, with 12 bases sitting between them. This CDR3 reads CAWSVGVADNEKLFF. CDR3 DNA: TGTGCCTGGAGTGTAGGGGTGGCAGATAATGAAAAACTGTTTTTT.

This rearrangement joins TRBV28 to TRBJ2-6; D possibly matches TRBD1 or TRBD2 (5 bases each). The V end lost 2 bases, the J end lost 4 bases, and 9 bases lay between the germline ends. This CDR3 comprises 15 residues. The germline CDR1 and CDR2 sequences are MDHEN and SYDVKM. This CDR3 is CASSLPGPGANVLTF. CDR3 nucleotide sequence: TGTGCCAGCAGTTTACCGGGGCCAGGGGCCAACGTCCTGACTTTC.